These 8 T cell receptor beta chains were sequenced from one sample in a study of T cells and Merkel cell carcinoma outcomes. The data were produced by immunoSEQ multiplex PCR, yet TCRdb's version contains in-frame clones alone and is incomplete. This table has 8,500 to 10,000 clones, 80% to 85% appearing once. The source material was tumor tissue from Merkel cell carcinoma. These receptors were collected from a human donor with Merkel cell carcinoma.

The rearrangement joins TRBV7-8 to TRBJ2-5; no clear D gene. The CDR3 length is 13 residues. V was pared by 1 base and J by 7 bases, with 10 bases between. Germline CDR1 reads SGHVS; CDR2 reads FQNEAQ. The CDR3 is CASSLEIEVTQYF. The CDR3 bases are TGTGCCAGCAGCTTAGAAATAGAGGTGACCCAGTACTTC.

The rearrangement joins TRBV18 to TRBJ1-1, with D hard to call. This CDR3 is 14 amino acids long. V was cut by 1 base and J by 1 base, with 7 bases left in between. Per germline, CDR1 KGHSH and CDR2 LQKENI. The CDR3 DNA is TGTGCCAGCTCACCACAGGACGGGAACACTGAAGCTTTCTTT. Translated, it gives CASSPQDGNTEAFF.

The V call is TRBV29-1, the J call TRBJ2-5; 12 bases map to TRBD2. The CDR3 sequence is 17 residues long. V gave up 5 bases and J gave up 2 bases; unmatched junction bases: 12. Germline V gene lookup returns CDR1 SQVTM and CDR2 ANQGSEA. The CDR3 loop reads CSVMPLAGGQGQETQYF. The CDR3 DNA reads as TGCAGCGTTATGCCGCTAGCGGGGGGGCAGGGACAAGAGACCCAGTACTTC. Full variable domain (outside the CDR3, taken from reference TRBV29-1 and TRBJ2-5): SAVISQKPSRDICQRGTSLTIQCQVDSQVTMMFWYRQQPGQSLTLIATANQGSEATYESGFVIDKFPISRPNLTFSTLTVSNMSPEDSSIYLCSVMPLAGGQGQETQYFGPGTRLLVL.

The chain links TRBV18 to TRBJ2-7; 9 bases line up with TRBD1. Trimming cost V 5 bases and J 1 base; bases outside gene matches: 3. This CDR3 is built from 14 residues. Germline V gene sequence: CDR1 KGHSH, CDR2 LQKENI. Written as DNA, the CDR3 is TGTGCCAGCTCAACCGGGACAGGGTCCTACGAGCAGTACTTC. Its translation is CASSTGTGSYEQYF.

The V gene is TRBV5-1, the J gene TRBJ2-5, with D possibly being TRBD2 (5 bases). Looked up from germline, CDR1 is SGHRS and CDR2 is YFSETQ. Trimming removed 0 bases from V and 7 bases from J, with 13 bases in between. This CDR3 region has 14 residues. The CDR3 DNA follows: TGCGCCAGCAGCTTGGATACGGGCGGAGGGACCCAGTACTTC. Protein product: CASSLDTGGGTQYF.

The chain has TRBV7-9 and TRBJ1-4; D unresolved. The V gene's germline CDR1 is SEHNR and CDR2 FQNEAQ (reference sequence). V was cut by 1 base and J by 4 bases, with 10 bases left in between. This CDR3 is 15 amino acids long. CDR3 protein: CASSLGGGLNEKLFF. The DNA for the CDR3 is TGTGCCAGCAGCTTAGGTGGAGGTCTTAATGAAAAACTGTTTTTT.

The V gene is TRBV5-4, the J gene TRBJ2-5, with D hard to call. The V and J ends lost 0 bases and 5 bases respectively, with 5 bases between them. The CDR3 has 12 amino acids. Germline CDR1 reads SGHNT; CDR2 reads YYREEE (reference sequence). Here the CDR3 DNA reads TGTGCCAGCAGCTTGGCTACGGAGACCCAGTACTTC. It encodes CASSLATETQYF.

The chain recombines TRBV5-1 with TRBJ1-2; the match to TRBD1 covers 7 bases. Trimming at V came to 3 bases and at J to 7 bases, leaving 6 bases not matched to a gene. This CDR3 spans 13 amino acids. Germline CDR1 reads SGHRS; CDR2 reads YFSETQ. The CDR3 loop reads CASSSLDRFGYTF. The DNA for the CDR3 is TGCGCCAGCAGCTCCTTGGACAGGTTTGGCTACACCTTC.